Shown below are 27 T cell receptor beta chains from a single sample sequenced in a study of blood T cell repertoires in COVID-19 (dated by TCRdb to the early 2020s). Receptor libraries were prepared by the immunoSEQ multiplex PCR assay. TCRdb retrieved this table from immuneACCESS and kept in-frame rearrangements only. Not all clones are present; in checked studies, unresolved V genes account for under half, and no reason is known for the remainder. The sample table holds 250,000 or so clones, of which under 85% were seen once. The ten largest make up about 2% of the sample. The specimen was peripheral blood. These receptors all stem from a man in his thirties or forties who had recovered from COVID-19.

The chain joins TRBV7-2 to TRBJ2-2; D possibly corresponds to TRBD1 (7 bases). Germline lookup yields CDR1 SGHTA and CDR2 FQGNSA. The CDR3 length is 14 residues. Trimming took 5 bases from V and 5 from J, leaving 12 bases between them. The CDR3 DNA follows: TGTGCCAGCAGCGCGACAGGGAGGACCGGGGAGCTGTTTTTT. It is translated as CASSATGRTGELFF.

The chain joins TRBV7-9 to TRBJ1-1, with TRBD1 as a possible D gene (6 bases). Germline V CDR1 and CDR2: SEHNR, FQNEAQ (reference sequence). The ends were cut back, 3 bases at V and 2 bases at J, with 13 bases in the middle. The CDR3 is 15 residues long. CDR3 coding DNA: TGTGCCAGCAGCTTGGAGACAGGTTTAAACACTGAAGCTTTCTTT. This gives the protein CASSLETGLNTEAFF. The variable domain in full, with the rest retrieved from reference TRBV7-9 and TRBJ1-1, is DTGVSQNPRHKITKRGQNVTFRCDPISEHNRLYWYRQTLGQGPEFLTYFQNEAQLEKSRLLSDRFSAERPKGSFSTLEIQRTEQGDSAMYLCASSLETGLNTEAFFGQGTRLTVV.

The chain uses TRBV20-1 and TRBJ2-5, with unresolved D. The CDR3 covers 10 residues. V was shortened by 6 bases and J by 5 bases, with 7 bases between the two germline ends. In germline, CDR1 is DFQATT, CDR2 SNEGSKA (reference sequence). CDR3 in amino acids: CSALQETQYF. The CDR3, as DNA: TGCAGTGCCCTCCAGGAGACCCAGTACTTC.

The chain carries TRBV5-1 and TRBJ2-3, with D possibly matching TRBD2 (6 bases). Deletions cut 3 bases from V and 1 base from J, with 12 bases between. CDR3 length: 15 residues. CDR1 and CDR2 from the germline V gene are SGHRS and YFSETQ. CDR3 in amino acids: CASSSGLGGTDTQYF. CDR3 DNA sequence: TGCGCCAGCAGCTCGGGACTGGGAGGCACAGATACGCAGTATTTT.

V usage is TRBV3-1 (or the pseudogene TRBV3-2) and J usage is TRBJ1-2; D is ambiguous. Trimming pared 4 bases from V and 1 base from J, leaving 10 bases between. CDR1 is LGHDT and CDR2 is YNNKEL in the germline V gene (reference sequence). The CDR3 is made up of 14 amino acids. As DNA, the CDR3 is TGTGCCAGCAGCCGGCAACCGATTAACTATGGCTACACCTTC. It yields the protein CASSRQPINYGYTF.

The gene calls are TRBV7-3 and TRBJ2-1; the match to TRBD2 covers 7 bases. Germline V lookup: CDR1 SGHTA, CDR2 FQGTGA. This CDR3 is built from 18 residues. V was clipped by 5 bases and J by 6 bases; unmatched bases: 19. DNA of the CDR3: TGTGCCAGCAGCCCGGGAGGAAGTCCTGCCCCCCGGTCCAATGAGCAGTTCTTC. Protein: CASSPGGSPAPRSNEQFF.

The sample holds a few counts of this clone. The J gene is TRBJ1-6, the V gene TRBV4-1; D not certain. The CDR3 covers 16 residues. In germline, CDR1 is MGHRA, CDR2 YSYEKL. V gave up 2 bases and J gave up 12 bases, with 20 bases separating them. For the CDR3, the DNA is TGCGCCAGCAGCCAATCCCCGAGGGCTATTTTGGGACCCCTCCACTTT. This translates into CASSQSPRAILGPLHF.

This chain uses TRBV6-5 with TRBJ1-5; tentative D call: TRBD1 (5 bases). Trimming left V 10 bases short and J 2 bases short, with 18 bases between. Germline lookup yields CDR1 MNHEY and CDR2 SVGAGI. The CDR3 covers 15 residues. Here the CDR3 reads CATKEGAGGNQPQHF. In DNA form, the CDR3 reads TGTGCCACCAAAGAAGGGGCGGGAGGCAATCAGCCCCAGCATTTT.

This clone showed up just once. The CDR3 loop is CASSTRQGALGYTF. Written as DNA, the CDR3 is TGTGCCAGCAGCACAAGACAGGGGGCGCTGGGCTACACCTTC. The chain has TRBV6-5 and TRBJ1-2; 10 bases align to TRBD1. V lost 6 bases, J lost 8 bases, and 9 bases stayed unmatched. Germline assignment: CDR1 MNHEY and CDR2 SVGAGI. CDR3 size: 14 residues.

A note on this clone: The junction does not match germline at one end; this may be a read error. This chain links TRBV15 with TRBJ1-3, with D possibly TRBD1 on 6 matching bases. Germline V gene sequence: CDR1 LNHNV, CDR2 YYDKDF (reference sequence). The CDR3 loop spans 14 amino acids. CDR3 sequence (DNA): TGTGCCACCAGGAGAGCAGGGGCTGGAAACACCATATATTTT. Its protein product is CATRRAGAGNTIYF. Supplemented by reference TRBV15 and TRBJ1-3, the full variable domain reads DAMVIQNPRYQVTQFGKPVTLSCSQTLNHNVMYWYQQKSSQAPKLLFHYYDKDFNNEADTPDNFQSRRPNTSFCFLDIRSPGLGDTAMYLCATRRAGAGNTIYFGEGSWLTVV.

The chain joins TRBV6-6 to TRBJ1-1; D unclear. V shed 5 bases and J shed 1 base, with 14 bases lying between them. The CDR3 covers 15 residues. Germline-derived CDR1 and CDR2 are MNHNY and SVGAGI (reference sequence). CDR3 DNA: TGTGCCAGCAGTCCCCGGGTAACGGAGAACACTGAAGCTTTCTTT. The encoded protein is CASSPRVTENTEAFF.

The chain couples TRBV19 to TRBJ2-5; 8 bases fit TRBD1. Unmatched junction bases numbered 12, after V lost 7 bases and J lost 5 bases. Germline V gene sequence: CDR1 LNHDA, CDR2 SQIVND (reference sequence). The CDR3 is made up of 15 amino acids. The CDR3 DNA is TGTGCCAGTAATACGCAGGGGGCGGGTGTGGAGACCCAGTACTTC. It encodes CASNTQGAGVETQYF.

This clone was seen at least ten times. The rearrangement joins TRBV5-4 to TRBJ1-2; D remains ambiguous. V lost 0 bases to trimming and J lost 2 bases, with 5 bases between them. From germline, CDR1 is SGHNT and CDR2 YYREEE (reference sequence). The length of the CDR3 is 13 residues. The CDR3 is CASSLGENYGYTF. The DNA for the CDR3 is TGTGCCAGCAGCTTGGGGGAGAACTATGGCTACACCTTC. Using reference TRBV5-4 and TRBJ1-2 for the parts outside the CDR3, the full variable domain is ETGVTQSPTHLIKTRGQQVTLRCSSQSGHNTVSWYQQALGQGPQFIFQYYREEENGRGNFPPRFSGLQFPNYSSELNVNALELDDSALYLCASSLGENYGYTFGSGTRLTVV.

V is TRBV10-3 and J is TRBJ2-3, with a tentative D call TRBD2 (7 bases). CDR1 is ENHRY, CDR2 SYGVKD, per germline. The CDR3 spans 16 residues. The CDR3 nucleotides are TGTGCGACGCGGGGTCCTCGGGGGGCATGGGCAGATACGCAGTATTTT. Translation: CATRGPRGAWADTQYF.

The rearrangement links TRBV3-1 (or the pseudogene TRBV3-2) to TRBJ1-2, with 10 bases fitting TRBD1. Trimming cost V 4 bases and J 5 bases; bases outside gene matches: 4. This CDR3 spans 14 amino acids. Germline V CDR1 and CDR2: LGHDT, YNNKEL (reference sequence). The CDR3 bases are TGTGCCAGCAGCCGAGGGACAGGGGAGTATGGCTACACCTTC. It is translated as CASSRGTGEYGYTF.

The chain carries TRBV7-8 and TRBJ1-6, with a weak D call TRBD1 (6 bases). Looked up from germline, CDR1 is SGHVS and CDR2 is FQNEAQ. The CDR3 consists of 15 residues. V lost 0 bases and J 8 bases, leaving 11 bases between the germline ends. CDR3: CASSLAGRGDSPLHF. Here the CDR3 DNA reads TGTGCCAGCAGCTTAGCGGGCAGGGGAGATTCACCCCTCCACTTT.

The chain carries TRBV4-1 and TRBJ2-1; 7 nucleotides line up with TRBD2. The CDR3 loop spans 16 amino acids. Germline assignment: CDR1 MGHRA and CDR2 YSYEKL. The J segment lost 7 bases and the V segment lost 0 bases, leaving 9 bases of the junction unmatched. CDR3 DNA sequence: TGCGCCAGCAGCCAAGATTCTCGCGGGGGTGGGAATGAGCAGTTCTTC. It encodes CASSQDSRGGGNEQFF.

V is TRBV21-1 and J is TRBJ2-5; the table assigns TRBD2, which was not confirmed against the DNA. TRBV21-1 counts as a pseudogene. This CDR3 is 14 amino acids long. Here the CDR3 reads CASSNPSVQETQYF. The CDR3 coding sequence is TGTGCCAGCAGCAATCCCTCGGTCCAAGAGACCCAGTACTTC.

The chain couples TRBV29-1 to TRBJ1-5, with 9 bases lining up with TRBD1. This CDR3 spans 13 amino acids. V lost 4 bases to trimming and J lost 7 bases; unmatched junction nucleotides: 5. Germline assignment: CDR1 SQVTM and CDR2 ANQGSEA. The CDR3 here is CSVGQGGGQPQHF. The CDR3 DNA is TGCAGCGTTGGACAGGGGGGTGGGCAGCCCCAGCATTTT.

This clone was recorded at least ten times. The chain's CDR3 is CASLDRGAYEQYV. In DNA, the CDR3 is TGTGCCAGCCTAGACAGGGGCGCCTACGAGCAGTACGTC. The chain links TRBV2 to TRBJ2-7, with TRBD1 matching over 8 bases. The V segment lost 8 bases and the J segment 2 bases; nucleotides outside the gene matches: 5. This CDR3 has 13 amino acids. Germline assignment: CDR1 SNHLY and CDR2 FYNNEI.

The chain links TRBV5-4 to TRBJ2-3; 11 bases map to TRBD2. The ends lost 4 bases at V and 2 bases at J; junction bases unmatched: 9. In germline, CDR1 is SGHNT, CDR2 YYREEE (reference sequence). The length of the CDR3 is 17 residues. The CDR3 sequence: CASSPIASGGPTDTQYF. CDR3 nucleotides: TGTGCCAGCAGCCCCATTGCTAGCGGGGGGCCCACAGATACGCAGTATTTT.

V gene TRBV5-1 combines with J gene TRBJ1-3; possibly TRBD1 for D (6 bases). CDR3 length: 13 residues. The V and J ends lost 6 bases and 2 bases respectively, with 9 bases between them. Germline V CDR1 and CDR2: SGHRS, YFSETQ. In nucleotides, the CDR3 is TGCGCCAGCACCAGGGGAACTGGAAACACCATATATTTT. Translation: CASTRGTGNTIYF.

The rearrangement joins TRBV12-3 or TRBV12-4 to TRBJ2-7, with 10 positions matching TRBD2. The V and J ends lost 9 bases and 0 bases, in that order; junction bases with no gene match: 2. The CDR3 is made up of 13 amino acids. CDR3 sequence: CASSGGISYEQYF. The CDR3 DNA is TGTGCCAGTAGCGGGGGGATCTCCTACGAGCAGTACTTC.

This rearrangement joins TRBV15 to TRBJ2-7; possible D gene TRBD1, 6 bases. Germline assignment: CDR1 LNHNV and CDR2 YYDKDF (reference sequence). The V and J ends lost 0 bases and 3 bases respectively, with 12 bases between them. CDR3 length equals 15 residues. The CDR3 reads CATSRETGYVYEQYF. The CDR3 DNA follows: TGTGCCACCAGCAGAGAAACAGGGTATGTCTACGAGCAGTACTTC.

This chain links TRBV20-1 with TRBJ2-5; 8 bases align to TRBD2. The germline V gene encodes CDR1 DFQATT and CDR2 SNEGSKA (reference sequence). This CDR3 spans 11 amino acids. The CDR3 coding sequence is TGCGGCATGACTAGCGACGAGACCCAGTACTTC. As protein: CGMTSDETQYF.

This clone occurred a few times. The rearrangement joins TRBV7-9 to TRBJ1-4; no reliable D call. The CDR3 is made up of 16 amino acids. Trimming removed 2 bases at V and 0 bases at J, with 10 bases between. Germline V gene lookup returns CDR1 SEHNR and CDR2 FQNEAQ (reference sequence). The CDR3 coding sequence is TGTGCCAGCAGCTTATTGGAGGGCACAACTAATGAAAAACTGTTTTTT. Translating gives CASSLLEGTTNEKLFF.

The rearrangement joins TRBV5-4 to TRBJ2-1; 11 bases fit TRBD2. This CDR3 is built from 15 residues. V lost 2 bases, J lost 6 bases, and 4 bases stayed unmatched. Per germline, CDR1 SGHNT and CDR2 YYREEE (reference sequence). CDR3 loop: CASSFRLAGGNEQFF. CDR3 nucleotide sequence: TGTGCCAGCAGCTTCAGGCTAGCGGGGGGCAATGAGCAGTTCTTC.